Below are 5 T cell receptor beta chains sequenced from a single sample in a study of blood T cell repertoires in COVID-19. The data were produced by immunoSEQ multiplex PCR, yet TCRdb's version contains in-frame clones alone and is incomplete. Of about 170,000 clones listed, around nine tenths were seen once; the top ten hold roughly 3.3%. Sequencing was carried out using peripheral blood. These TCRs come from a man in his 70s with acute or convalescent COVID-19.

The rearrangement links TRBV9 to TRBJ2-6, with 10 bases that match TRBD1. This CDR3 region has 18 residues. The V and J ends lost 3 bases and 2 bases, in that order; junction bases with no gene match: 8. Looked up from germline, CDR1 is SGDLS and CDR2 is YYNGEE. In DNA form, the CDR3 reads TGTGCCAGCAGCGCCCGGGACAGGGGTATTCCTGGGGCCAACGTCCTGACTTTC. Amino acids: CASSARDRGIPGANVLTF.

This sequence joins TRBV5-1 and TRBJ2-1, with TRBD2 as a possible D gene (6 bases). The CDR3 spans 16 residues. Per germline, CDR1 SGHRS and CDR2 YFSETQ. The V end lost 3 bases, the J end lost 1 base, and 14 bases lay between the germline ends. The CDR3 sequence: CASSWDPGVSYNEQFF. The CDR3 coding sequence is TGCGCCAGCAGCTGGGACCCGGGAGTTTCCTACAATGAGCAGTTCTTC.

The chain employs TRBV27 and TRBJ1-1, with TRBD1 matching over 7 bases. Germline CDR1 and CDR2: MNHEY and SMNVEV (reference sequence). The length of the CDR3 is 15 residues. V was pared by 5 bases and J by 7 bases, with 13 bases of the junction left unmatched. In DNA form, the CDR3 reads TGTGCCAGCAGTGGCTCAAACAGGGGAATGAATGAAGCTTTCTTT. Residues: CASSGSNRGMNEAFF.

There are a few counts of this clone. This chain joins TRBV21-1 and TRBJ1-2; TRBD1 is the table's D call and was not checked against the DNA. TRBV21-1 is flagged as a pseudogene. CDR3 size: 14 residues. CDR3 protein: CASSKPTGVYGYTF. As DNA, the CDR3 is TGTGCCAGCAGCAAGCCGACAGGGGTGTATGGCTACACCTTC.

This clone was recorded once. The rearrangement joins TRBV9 to TRBJ2-5; possibly TRBD2 for D (5 bases). Trimming removed 0 bases from V and 0 bases from J, with 12 bases in between. CDR1 SGDLS and CDR2 YYNGEE come from the germline V gene. The CDR3 covers 16 residues. CDR3 bases: TGTGCCAGCAGCGTAGAGGGTGGGGAGTACCAAGAGACCCAGTACTTC. It yields the protein CASSVEGGEYQETQYF. The full variable domain, rest sourced from reference TRBV9 and TRBJ2-5, is DSGVTQTPKHLITATGQRVTLRCSPRSGDLSVYWYQQSLDQGLQFLIQYYNGEERAKGNILERFSAQQFPDLHSELNLSSLELGDSALYFCASSVEGGEYQETQYFGPGTRLLVL.